This T cell receptor beta chain was profiled in a study of T cell repertoires in cytomegalovirus infection. Across the study: Both a matching HLA type and CMV infection were indicated by public TCR beta signatures.

General study points: Carriers of CMV and the relevant HLA type were discriminated by public TCR beta frequency.

As regards this clonotype: The antigen is not known.

TCRdb redid the calling of the reads with MiXCR, one entry per CDR3 protein. The data hold about half a million distinct CDR3 sequences, with 30% to 40% observed a single time. This receptor was identified in a human donor in good health (CMV status not recorded). Some clones in this sample may be carry-over from other donors' samples. The material sequenced was cultured PBMCs, taken from culture after CMV antigen stimulation.

The CDR3 spells CASSTRDSSRGQETQYF. The CDR3 DNA sequence: TGTGCCAGCAGCACTCGGGACTCCTCCAGGGGGCAAGAGACCCAGTACTTC. This chain joins TRBV11-3 and TRBJ2-5; D possibly corresponds to TRBD1 (7 bases). The CDR3 covers 17 residues. Per the germline V gene, CDR1 is SGHNT and CDR2 is YENEEA. V shed 5 bases and J shed 2 bases, with 21 bases lying between them. Complete variable domain (other parts from reference TRBV11-3 and TRBJ2-5): EAGVVQSPRYKIIEKKQPVAFWCNPISGHNTLYWYLQNLGQGPELLIRYENEEAVDDSQLPKDRFSAERLKGVDSTLKIQPAELGDSAVYLCASSTRDSSRGQETQYFGPGTRLLVL.